This TCR beta chain appears in the sequencing data of a study of shared clonotypes between healthy human individuals. The germline V gene has CDR1 LNHDA and CDR2 SQIVND (reference sequence). The V segment lost 0 bases and the J segment 2 bases; nucleotides outside the gene matches: 1. The CDR3 loop spans 16 amino acids. Sequencing was performed with immunoSEQ multiplex PCR; in TCRdb, only in-frame clones are kept and a portion is missing. The data contain millions of clones, 85% to 95% of them singletons. Positively selected for CCR7, the CD45RO-negative cells used as naive CD8 cells excluded terminally differentiated effector memory CD45RA+ cells.

This TCR derives from a man younger than 35 in good health. The chain combines TRBV19 with TRBJ2-1, with 10 bases identical to TRBD2. Sequencing used naive CD8+ T cells sorted from blood. CDR3 in DNA: TGTGCCAGTAGTATAGAAGGACTAGCGGCCTACAATGAGCAGTTCTTC. Its protein is CASSIEGLAAYNEQFF.